One sample yielded the 6 T cell receptor beta chains listed below, sequenced in a study of ipilimumab plus nivolumab after autologous stem cell transplantation (dated by TCRdb to the early 2020s). Libraries came from the immunoSEQ multiplex PCR assay. In its TCRdb copy, this immuneACCESS table keeps in-frame sequences only and misses some clones. Where compared with another copy, unresolved V genes explain less than half of these, and the others have no known cause. This sample gives 15,000 to 20,000 clones in total; 80% to 85% of them show up just once. More than 20% of the sample comes from the top ten. The sample was PBMCs, taken in a trial of ipilimumab plus nivolumab as post-transplant consolidation. Source of these receptors: a male donor with diffuse large B-cell lymphoma.

The rearrangement joins TRBV5-4 to TRBJ2-3, with TRBD1 as a possible D gene (5 bases). Germline-derived CDR1 and CDR2 are SGHNT and YYREEE (reference sequence). Trimming shortened V by 0 bases and J by 1 base, and 6 bases separated the two germline ends. CDR3 length equals 14 residues. The CDR3 DNA reads TGTGCCAGCAGCTTGGCACAGGGCACAGATACGCAGTATTTT. This codes for CASSLAQGTDTQYF.

This chain links TRBV6-5 with TRBJ2-2, with D unclear. The germline gives CDR1 MNHEY, CDR2 SVGAGI. The CDR3 totals 14 residues. Trimming pared 5 bases from V and 0 bases from J, leaving 7 bases between. CDR3 region: CASSIRANTGELFF. In nucleotides, the CDR3 is TGTGCCAGCAGTATTCGCGCGAACACCGGGGAGCTGTTTTTT.

The gene calls are TRBV4-3 and TRBJ2-6; D assignment may be TRBD1 or TRBD2 (6 bases each). V was pared by 4 bases and J by 3 bases, with 19 bases between. The CDR3 is made up of 18 amino acids. CDR1 LGHNA and CDR2 YSLEER come from the germline V gene. The CDR3 protein is CASSPTRQEGRGANVLTF. As DNA, the CDR3 is TGCGCCAGCAGCCCCACTAGACAGGAGGGCCGTGGGGCCAACGTCCTGACTTTC.

This chain's CDR3 is CASSAGQGTEQYF. CDR3 nucleotide sequence: TGTGCCAGCAGCGCTGGACAGGGAACCGAGCAGTACTTC. This chain connects TRBV11-2 to TRBJ2-7; 8 bases are shared with TRBD1. The ends lost 5 bases at V and 6 bases at J; junction bases unmatched: 6. CDR1 and CDR2 (germline): SGHAT, FQNNGV. This CDR3 spans 13 amino acids. Together with reference TRBV11-2 and TRBJ2-7, the CDR3 gives the full variable domain: EAGVAQSPRYKIIEKRQSVAFWCNPISGHATLYWYQQILGQGPKLLIQFQNNGVVDDSQLPKDRFSAERLKGVDSTLKIQPAKLEDSAVYLCASSAGQGTEQYFGPGTRLTVT.

The chain joins TRBV18 to TRBJ1-1; TRBD1 is a possible D gene (5 bases). The CDR3 length is 12 residues. V was shortened by 6 bases and J by 11 bases, with 16 bases between the two germline ends. Germline CDR1 is KGHSH and CDR2 is LQKENI. CDR3 nucleotides: TGTGCCAGCTCTCCAGGCGGGGGTATCGCTTTCTTT. It translates to CASSPGGGIAFF.

Here the CDR3 DNA reads TGTGCCAGCAATCGAAACCAAGAGACCCAGTACTTC. Translating it yields CASNRNQETQYF. The V call is TRBV7-9, the J call TRBJ2-5; D is unresolved. Germline values: CDR1 SEHNR, CDR2 FQNEAQ (reference sequence). This CDR3 has 12 residues. Trimming took 7 bases from V and 0 from J, leaving 6 bases between them.